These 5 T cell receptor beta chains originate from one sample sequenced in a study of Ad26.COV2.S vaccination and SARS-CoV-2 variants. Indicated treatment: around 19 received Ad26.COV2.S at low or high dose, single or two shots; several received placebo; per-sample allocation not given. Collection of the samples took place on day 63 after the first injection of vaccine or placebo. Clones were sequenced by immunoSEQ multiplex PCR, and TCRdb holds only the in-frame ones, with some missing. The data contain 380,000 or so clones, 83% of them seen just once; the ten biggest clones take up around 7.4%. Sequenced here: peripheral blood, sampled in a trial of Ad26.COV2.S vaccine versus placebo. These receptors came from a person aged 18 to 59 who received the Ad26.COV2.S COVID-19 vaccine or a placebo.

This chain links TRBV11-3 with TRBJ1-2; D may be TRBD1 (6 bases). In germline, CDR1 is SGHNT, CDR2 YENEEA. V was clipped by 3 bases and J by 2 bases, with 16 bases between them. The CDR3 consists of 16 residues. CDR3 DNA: TGTGCCAGCAGCTTTTACAGGGAGACCAAAAACTATGGCTACACCTTC. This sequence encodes CASSFYRETKNYGYTF. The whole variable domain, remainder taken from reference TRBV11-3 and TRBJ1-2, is EAGVVQSPRYKIIEKKQPVAFWCNPISGHNTLYWYLQNLGQGPELLIRYENEEAVDDSQLPKDRFSAERLKGVDSTLKIQPAELGDSAVYLCASSFYRETKNYGYTFGSGTRLTVV.

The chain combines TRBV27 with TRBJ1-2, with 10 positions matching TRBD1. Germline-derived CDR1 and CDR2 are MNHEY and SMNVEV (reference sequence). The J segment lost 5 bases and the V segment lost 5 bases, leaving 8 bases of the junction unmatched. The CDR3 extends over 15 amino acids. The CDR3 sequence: CASSPGTGDWYGYTF. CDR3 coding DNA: TGTGCCAGCAGTCCGGGGACAGGGGATTGGTATGGCTACACCTTC.

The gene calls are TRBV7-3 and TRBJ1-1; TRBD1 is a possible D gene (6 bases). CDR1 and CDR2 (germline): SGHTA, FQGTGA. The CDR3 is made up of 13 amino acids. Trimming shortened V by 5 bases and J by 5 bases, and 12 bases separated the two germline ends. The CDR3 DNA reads TGTGCCAGCAGCCCTCGAACAGGGACTGAAGCTTTCTTT. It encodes CASSPRTGTEAFF.

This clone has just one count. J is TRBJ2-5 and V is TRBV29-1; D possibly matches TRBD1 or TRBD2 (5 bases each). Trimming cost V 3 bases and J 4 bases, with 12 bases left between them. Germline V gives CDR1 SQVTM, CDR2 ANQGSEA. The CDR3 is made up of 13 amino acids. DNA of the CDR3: TGCAGCGTTGAGAGCCTTGGGGGAGAGACCCAGTACTTC. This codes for CSVESLGGETQYF. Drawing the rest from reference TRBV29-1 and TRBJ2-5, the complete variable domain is SAVISQKPSRDICQRGTSLTIQCQVDSQVTMMFWYRQQPGQSLTLIATANQGSEATYESGFVIDKFPISRPNLTFSTLTVSNMSPEDSSIYLCSVESLGGETQYFGPGTRLLVL.

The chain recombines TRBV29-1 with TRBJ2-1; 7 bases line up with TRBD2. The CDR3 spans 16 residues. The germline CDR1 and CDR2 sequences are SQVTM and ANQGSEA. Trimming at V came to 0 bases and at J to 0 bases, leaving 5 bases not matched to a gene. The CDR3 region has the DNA TGCAGCGTTGAAGATCTAGCGGCAACCTCCTACAATGAGCAGTTCTTC. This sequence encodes CSVEDLAATSYNEQFF.